This entry describes one T cell receptor (beta chain). Trimming took 5 bases from V and 0 from J, leaving 8 bases between them. Germline CDR1 is MNHEY and CDR2 is SVGAGI. The CDR3 consists of 15 residues. This table comes from immunoSEQ multiplex PCR, and its TCRdb copy is limited to in-frame clones, with some not included. The table records about 63,000 clones, 81% of them present only once. The source of the sample is a study of PD-L1 blockade in urothelial cancer. Time point of the sample: pretreatment peripheral blood. This receptor was identified in a man in his 70s with urothelial cancer. The sequenced sample was PBMCs, obtained around atezolizumab (anti-PD-L1) treatment. The chain carries TRBV6-5 and TRBJ2-6; D call uncertain. The CDR3 spells CASSRTHSGANVLTF. Written as DNA, the CDR3 is TGTGCCAGCAGTCGAACTCACTCTGGGGCCAACGTCCTGACTTTC.